This note documents a single T cell receptor beta chain sequence. Which antigen it targets is not known. One end of the junction varies from germline; a read error may be responsible. This sample is part of a study of cytomegalovirus exposure and HLA in healthy donors (dated by TCRdb to about 2017). Concerning the study at large: An earlier analysis of approximately 590 of the donors reported approximately 290 Gb of sequence data and around 120 million unique TCR beta sequences from some 180 million T cells. An early release covering 550 to 650 HLA-typed donors comprised 250 to 350 gigabases of sequencing data and around 80 million unique TCR sequences. Of the 350 to 400 genotyped donors, roughly 85% fell in the genetic ancestry cluster associated with self-reported Caucasian donors. The aim of the study was to test whether cataloging public T cell receptors could identify signatures of past pathogen exposure. The study profiled the T cell repertoires of about 720 subjects by immunosequencing and related them to cytomegalovirus serostatus. In addition to the first cohort of roughly 700 subjects, a separate validation cohort of approximately 130 different subjects was used. To predict cytomegalovirus infection status, the study combined high-throughput TCR immunosequencing, statistical association of individual TCRs with disease status, and machine learning. A later analysis re-analyzed previously published TCR beta repertoires from 666 donors and added high-resolution HLA genotyping to study TCR occurrence patterns. The later analysis used no new phenotypic data to find candidate immune exposures, relying instead on TCR beta sequences and their occurrence across donors. An earlier analysis of approximately 580 of the donors used high-throughput TCR beta sequencing to judge whether each TCR beta V gene segment behaved as functional or pseudogenic. Donor age, sex, ethnicity and CMV serostatus were compiled together with the repertoire data. In a later genetic analysis, genome-wide SNP genotypes for about three fifths of the roughly 670 donors were used, and that subset was treated as a discovery cohort. All discovery cohort repertoires had been generated using a single sequencing platform. Class I and class II HLA loci were covered by the typing at four-digit resolution. Typing coverage differed by locus: A, B, C, DRB1 and DQB1 were typed in roughly 620-630 donors, DQA1 in roughly 510, DPA1 in 600 to 610, and DPB1 in 450 to 490. Because of strong linkage in the cohort, five DR-DQ haplotypes were treated as single units for association and clustering. Among a few hundred genotyped donors of the cohort, an average of around 240,000 unique TCR beta nucleotide sequences were sequenced per donor, 15% to 20% of them non-productive.

In total, approximately 610 healthy bone marrow donors made up the cohort. Cohort members were all nominally healthy when sampled, although unrecorded immune exposures were likely present. The donor tested CMV seropositive, placing the donor among the 310 or so seropositive members of the cohort. A peripheral blood sample was collected from each donor, and TCR beta sequencing was performed on peripheral blood mononuclear cells. Genomic DNA extraction from the blood cell samples was performed with the Qiagen DNeasy Blood Extraction Kit. Libraries were prepared through the immunoSEQ multiplex PCR assay. The multiplex PCR relied on a mix of 60 forward primers for TCR Vbeta segments and 13 reverse primers for TCR Jbeta segments. Amplification of the CDR3 region of rearranged TCR beta genes was performed with a multiplex PCR assay on genomic DNA. The Illumina HiSeq System was used to sequence the amplified TCR beta libraries as 87-base-pair reads. Turning to the authors' computational methods: A later analysis counted approximately 76 million unique TCR beta chains across the 666 repertoires, and 10 million to 12 million of these chains were shared by at least two donors. To remove PCR and sequencing errors, raw reads were error-corrected and collapsed into unique sequences using a nearest-neighbor algorithm that merged closely related sequences. CDR3 sequences were aligned to IMGT reference sequences to assign V, D and J gene segments. For a sequence to be retained, a match of at least six nucleotides to both a V gene segment and a J gene segment was required. A rearrangement counted as productive if the CDR3 had no stop codons and remained in frame with V and J, and every other rearrangement counted as non-productive. CDR3 was defined according to IMGT convention as the region running from the second conserved V-encoded cysteine to the conserved J-encoded phenylalanine. The earlier analysis of about 570 of the donors excluded any sequence lacking an unambiguous match to a single V gene segment. An earlier analysis of 500 to 700 of the donors classified V segments as functional when productive rearrangements were above 56.7% and as segregating when the standard deviation between donors was above 5%. A statistical classification framework was developed to diagnose cytomegalovirus status using the catalog of TCR beta chain sequences. A later analysis assigned V and J genes by comparing TCR nucleotide sequences with IMGT/GENE-DB human TR gene sequences. A later analysis assigned CDR3 sequences and most-parsimonious VDJ recombination scenarios with the TCRdist pipeline. A later analysis defined each TCR beta chain by its CDR3 amino acid sequence plus V-gene family, and excluded reads lacking a unique V-gene family. A later analysis removed over 500 highly shared, low-generation-probability nucleotide sequences to deal with suspected cross-contamination and a sequencing artifact. A later analysis calculated a clonal expansion index for each public chain from normalized within-repertoire ranks of inferred template counts. In a later analysis, generation probabilities were computed with a VDJ recombination model fitted to out-of-frame rearrangements, and the resulting probabilities were checked against IGoR. In a later analysis, hypergeometric tests were used to score TCR-TCR, TCR-HLA and TCR-CMV co-occurrence, with a repertoire-size bias correction applied to TCR pairs. A later analysis estimated false discovery rates by permuting HLA or CMV assignments 20 times. In a later analysis, co-occurring TCRs were grouped using DBSCAN, and TCRdist sequence similarity was added for clustering within HLA-allele-positive subsets. Co-occurrence clustering excluded repertoires with fewer than 30,000 or more than 120,000 public chains, plus five with anomalous nucleotide sharing. The immuneACCESS repertoire file appears here via TCRdb, limited to in-frame rearrangements. These files lack a portion of the clones; in checked studies, under half of the deficit traces to unresolved V genes, and the cause of the others is not known. V, J and clone size reflect that table, while D and trimming were determined from the DNA. This sample comprises some 150,000 clones, approximately 79% of them detected only once. The ten most abundant clones make up over 4% of the sample.

The research as a whole found: A cluster of highly shared sequence variants was judged likely to represent a technical artifact of the sequencing pipeline. Strong co-occurrence of HLA alleles, especially DR and DQ, made assigning TCR associations to individual alleles difficult. In a later analysis, the rate of TCR association differed among HLA loci, with DRB1 alleles having the most associated TCRs and HLA-C alleles having the fewest. Roughly uniform sequencing depth across donors was assumed in presence/absence analyses, although this assumption may not hold. According to a later analysis, most CMV-associated TCR beta chains appeared to be HLA-restricted, and the HLA associations seemed to be driven largely by CMV exposure. A further reported finding was that TCR beta sequences accurately predicted the HLA-A and HLA-B alleles for most subjects in the first cohort. An earlier analysis of 587 of the donors showed that most TCR beta V segments appeared in productive rearrangements either about 90% or about 30% of the time, which broadly matched IMGT annotations. In vitro tests confirmed that a few of the cytomegalovirus-associated TCR beta chains recognize cytomegalovirus antigens. The earlier analysis of almost 600 of the donors excluded approximately 15 rarely observed V segments, including chromosome 9 orphons, because counts were too low. At a false discovery rate of 0.05, a later analysis linked about 17,000 TCR beta sequences to specific HLA alleles. The cohort was sequenced for TCR beta chains only, and without alpha or paired-chain data the features that could be detected were limited. Compared with the approximately 600-donor mean, donors in an Asian-associated ancestry cluster had fewer N-insertions in productive TCRs, according to a later genetic analysis. A later analysis reported that several top co-occurrence clusters appeared linked to parvovirus B19, influenza, CMV and Epstein-Barr virus. Immune exposure information for the cohort was limited to CMV serostatus. In a later analysis, HLA-associated TCR beta chains were found to be more clonally expanded and to have lower generation probabilities than equally common non-associated chains. The classifier was reported to diagnose cytomegalovirus status with high specificity and sensitivity in both the original cohort and the validation cohort. Because the 87-base-pair reads could not distinguish some IMGT-functional V segments, including TRBV6-2 and TRBV6-3, those segments were excluded. In a later genetic analysis, a missense DCLRE1C variant was associated with V-gene and J-gene trimming of TCR beta chains, and the association was replicated in an independent cohort. It was suggested by the authors that the approach could potentially be generalized to other disease states and immunological phenotypes. While some public TCRs were present in many individuals, most TCR sequences turned up only very rarely across donors. Correlated functional status among segregating V segments might reflect linkage disequilibrium, but an unknown experimental factor could not be ruled out. In the study, 150 to 200 TCR beta chains were listed as associated with cytomegalovirus. Because HLA typing was unavailable for some donors at each locus, only the typed subset was used in association tests.

From the germline V gene, CDR1 is SNHLY and CDR2 is FYNNEI. The cysteine opens and the phenylalanine closes a CDR3 of 14 amino acids. The sequence is cut down to CDR3 DNA, 42 bases in frame from base 1. Recombination joined TRBV2 with TRBJ1-2; the D gene assignment is ambiguous. This TCR was recovered from a man aged 45 to 65 in good health and CMV-seropositive. The sample taken for sequencing was PBMCs. The CDR3 loop reads CASTLARPNYGCTF. The nucleotide sequence is given as TGTGCCAGCACCCTGGCGCGGCCTAACTATGGCTGCACCTTC.